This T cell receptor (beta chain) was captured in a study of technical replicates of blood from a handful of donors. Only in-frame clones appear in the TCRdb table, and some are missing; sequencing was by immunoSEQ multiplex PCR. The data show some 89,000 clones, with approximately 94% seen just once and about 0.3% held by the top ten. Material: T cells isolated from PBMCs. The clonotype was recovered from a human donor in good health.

CDR3 residues: CASSLGDDRLRGYTF. In DNA, the CDR3 is TGCGCCAGCAGCTTGGGGGATGACAGGCTTCGAGGCTACACCTTC. The V call is TRBV5-1, the J call TRBJ1-2, with D possibly being TRBD1 (6 bases). The CDR3 has 15 residues. The germline CDR1 and CDR2 sequences are SGHRS and YFSETQ. V lost 0 bases, J lost 8 bases, and 17 bases lay in between.